The entry that follows covers one TCR beta chain sequence. Its antigen is undetermined. Its ends do not fully match the called genes, so a read error is possible. MiXCR, applied by TCRdb to the 5' RACE reads, yields one record per CDR3 protein. Among 1,800,000 or so distinct CDR3 sequences listed, 32% were seen once. These data come from a study of identical twins. Findings of the study overall: Fewer insertions were carried by abundant cord blood beta clonotypes, but none was seen in memory repertoires. When twins shared out-of-frame alpha sequences, those sequences had excess low generation probability.

This CDR3 comprises 15 residues. The germline gives CDR1 MGHRA, CDR2 YSYEKL. The rearrangement uses TRBV4-1 and TRBJ1-5; D not certain. The clonotype comes from a newborn girl in good health. Material for sequencing was cord blood. The DNA for the CDR3 is TGCGCCAACAGCCAAGCGTGGACTCAAAATCAGCCCCAGCATTTT. Encoded protein: CANSQAWTQNQPQHF.